Listed below are T cell receptor beta chains from one sample, sequenced in a study of T cells after yellow fever vaccination. MiXCR, run by TCRdb on the 5' RACE reads, gives a single entry per CDR3 protein. The sample includes hundreds of thousands of distinct CDR3 sequences, about 7.8% of them seen just once. Sequenced here: PBMCs, sampled 35 to 50 days after the first yellow fever vaccination. These receptors came from a man aged 18 to 29 who received the YFV17D yellow fever vaccine. Both conserved end residues are part of each CDR3. A D gene is named only where the DNA matches it firmly. Only some rows state a clone size, as once, few, many or a class for expanded clones.

CDR3 protein	CDR3 DNA	D gene	V gene	J gene	clone size	CDR3 length
CARGGSAGELFF	TGTGCCAGGGGGGGTAGCGCCGGGGAGCTGTTTTTT	.	TRBV2	TRBJ2-2	.	12
CASSPVRGELFF	TGTGCCAGCAGCCCTGTTCGTGGGGAGCTGTTTTTT	.	TRBV5-6	TRBJ2-2	.	12
CSARDRVGETQYF	TGCAGTGCCCGGGACAGGGTAGGAGAGACCCAGTACTTC	TRBD1	TRBV20-1	TRBJ2-5	.	13
CASSNSGGAGNEQFF	TGTGCCAGCAGCAATAGCGGGGGGGCAGGCAATGAGCAGTTCTTC	TRBD2	TRBV6-1	TRBJ2-1	.	15
CSVSGTGYEQYF	TGCAGCGTTTCCGGGACAGGCTACGAGCAGTACTTC	TRBD1	TRBV29-1	TRBJ2-7	few	12
CAISEAGPSGYTF	TGTGCCATCAGTGAGGCAGGGCCCTCTGGCTACACCTTC	.	TRBV10-3	TRBJ1-2	few	13
CASSLGLGTRGIQYF	TGTGCCAGCAGTTTAGGTCTGGGGACTAGAGGCATTCAGTACTTC	TRBD2	TRBV12-3/TRBV12-4	TRBJ2-4	few	15
CATSREATGELFF	TGTGCCACCAGCAGAGAGGCCACCGGGGAGCTGTTTTTT	.	TRBV15	TRBJ2-2	few	13
CASSYSGGDNEQFF	TGTGCCAGCAGTTACTCCGGCGGAGACAATGAGCAGTTCTTC	.	TRBV6-5	TRBJ2-1	few	14
CASSAFLETQYF	TGTGCCAGCAGCGCGTTTCTAGAGACCCAGTACTTC	.	TRBV7-2	TRBJ2-5	.	12
CASSRPGLSSYNEQFF	TGTGCCAGCAGCCGGCCGGGACTTAGCTCCTACAATGAGCAGTTCTTC	.	TRBV14	TRBJ2-1	many	16
CASFRDRQTDTQYF	TGTGCCAGCTTCCGGGACAGACAAACAGATACGCAGTATTTT	TRBD1	TRBV7-2	TRBJ2-3	many	14
CASSLARETEAFF	TGTGCCAGCAGCTTAGCGCGAGAAACTGAAGCTTTCTTT	.	TRBV7-7	TRBJ1-1	many	13
CASSVAGQAAYEQFF	TGTGCCAGCAGCGTAGCGGGACAGGCTGCGTATGAGCAGTTCTTC	TRBD1	TRBV9	TRBJ2-1	.	15
CASRRGAGDNNEQFF	TGTGCCAGCAGACGGGGGGCGGGGGACAACAATGAGCAGTTCTTC	.	TRBV6-1	TRBJ2-1	.	15
CASSPSAQGGYEQYF	TGTGCCAGCAGCCCATCCGCGCAGGGAGGCTACGAGCAGTACTTC	.	TRBV7-2	TRBJ2-7	many	15
CAISFLAGTYEQYF	TGTGCCATCAGTTTTCTAGCGGGGACCTACGAGCAGTACTTC	TRBD2	TRBV10-3	TRBJ2-7	.	14
CASSSYGTESGNEQFF	TGCGCCAGCAGCTCCTACGGGACGGAGAGTGGCAATGAGCAGTTCTTC	.	TRBV5-1	TRBJ2-1	many	16
CASSLAGGTQYF	TGTGCCAGCAGCTTAGCGGGAGGGACGCAGTATTTT	TRBD2	TRBV7-8	TRBJ2-3	.	12
CASSLEGVNTEAFF	TGTGCCAGCAGTTTAGAGGGAGTAAACACTGAAGCTTTCTTT	.	TRBV12-3/TRBV12-4	TRBJ1-1	many	14
CASSLAGELYNEQFF	TGTGCCAGCAGCTTAGCGGGAGAATTATACAATGAGCAGTTCTTC	.	TRBV13	TRBJ2-1	.	15
CASSYGTLTEAFF	TGTGCCAGCAGTTACGGGACATTAACTGAAGCTTTCTTT	.	TRBV6-5	TRBJ1-1	few	13
CASSDLGTDTYGYTF	TGTGCCAGCAGTGACCTCGGGACAGACACCTATGGCTACACCTTC	TRBD1	TRBV6-1	TRBJ1-2	few	15
CATSKGHAWTVADTQYF	TGTGCCACCAGCAAGGGACACGCATGGACAGTCGCAGATACGCAGTATTTT	.	TRBV3-1	TRBJ2-3	.	17
CASSYYGGRGETQYF	TGTGCCAGCAGTTACTACGGGGGTAGAGGAGAGACCCAGTACTTC	.	TRBV6-5	TRBJ2-5	few	15
CASSINPFRTSGDPDPETQYF	TGTGCCAGTAGTATCAACCCATTCAGGACTAGCGGGGACCCCGATCCGGAGACCCAGTACTTC	TRBD2	TRBV19	TRBJ2-5	.	21
CASHPRGGFTDTQYF	TGCGCCAGCCATCCGCGGGGAGGCTTCACAGATACGCAGTATTTT	.	TRBV5-1	TRBJ2-3	.	15
CSAPEGSKETQYF	TGCAGTGCTCCAGAGGGCTCTAAAGAGACCCAGTACTTC	.	TRBV20-1	TRBJ2-5	.	13
CASSTPGQPGTEAFF	TGCGCCAGCAGCACGCCGGGACAGCCGGGCACTGAAGCTTTCTTT	TRBD1	TRBV5-1	TRBJ1-1	.	15
CASSFWDTDYGYTF	TGTGCCAGCAGCTTTTGGGACACCGACTATGGCTACACCTTC	.	TRBV28	TRBJ1-2	many	14
CASSLEPGYEQYF	TGTGCCAGCAGCTTAGAACCTGGCTACGAGCAGTACTTC	.	TRBV7-2	TRBJ2-7	few	13
CASSLVGTSGPLNEQFF	TGTGCCAGCTCACTGGTGGGGACTAGCGGGCCTCTCAATGAGCAGTTCTTC	TRBD2	TRBV18	TRBJ2-1	few	17
CASSQGVSGNTIYF	TGTGCCAGCAGTCAGGGGGTCTCTGGAAACACCATATATTTT	TRBD1	TRBV7-2	TRBJ1-3	many	14
CASSFQGNPYNEQFF	TGCGCCAGCAGCTTCCAGGGGAACCCCTACAATGAGCAGTTCTTC	.	TRBV5-1	TRBJ2-1	.	15
CASSEGIPQPQHF	TGTGCCAGCAGTGAGGGTATACCGCAGCCCCAGCATTTT	.	TRBV6-1	TRBJ1-5	few	13
CATRARTEAFF	TGTGCCACACGCGCCAGAACTGAAGCTTTCTTT	.	TRBV6-1	TRBJ1-1	few	11
CSARDVRDSRETQYF	TGCAGTGCTAGAGACGTCCGGGACAGCAGGGAGACCCAGTACTTC	TRBD1	TRBV20-1	TRBJ2-5	.	15
CASSDPGSGNTIYF	TGTGCCAGCAGCGACCCAGGTTCTGGAAACACCATATATTTT	.	TRBV7-9	TRBJ1-3	.	14
CASSYSRAGGGQPQHF	TGTGCCAGCAGTTACTCGAGGGCGGGGGGCGGTCAGCCCCAGCATTTT	.	TRBV6-5	TRBJ1-5	.	16
CSGWDTEAFF	TGCAGCGGGTGGGACACTGAAGCTTTCTTT	.	TRBV29-1	TRBJ1-1	.	10
CASRPWLNTEAFF	TGTGCCAGCCGACCGTGGCTGAACACTGAAGCTTTCTTT	.	TRBV6-1	TRBJ1-1	few	13
CASSQTSGEQETQYF	TGCGCCAGCAGCCAGACTAGCGGGGAACAAGAGACCCAGTACTTC	TRBD2	TRBV4-3	TRBJ2-5	few	15
CASTFRRLGADTQYF	TGTGCCAGCACTTTCAGGCGGCTGGGCGCAGATACGCAGTATTTT	.	TRBV12-3/TRBV12-4	TRBJ2-3	few	15
CATSNNLGETQYF	TGTGCCACCAGTAATAATCTCGGAGAGACCCAGTACTTC	.	TRBV24-1	TRBJ2-5	.	13
CASSFNGDSNQPQHF	TGTGCCAGCAGTTTTAATGGGGATAGCAATCAGCCCCAGCATTTT	.	TRBV27	TRBJ1-5	few	15
CAISESPGQTYEQYF	TGTGCCATCAGTGAGTCGCCGGGACAGACATACGAGCAGTACTTC	TRBD1	TRBV10-3	TRBJ2-7	many	15
CASSARRGMARETQYF	TGTGCCAGCAGCGCCCGACGGGGGATGGCCAGAGAGACCCAGTACTTC	.	TRBV7-9	TRBJ2-5	few	16
CASSDRDSYNEQFF	TGTGCCAGCAGTGACAGGGACTCCTACAATGAGCAGTTCTTC	TRBD1	TRBV12-3/TRBV12-4	TRBJ2-1	.	14
CASSLETSGGVQETQYF	TGTGCCAGCAGCCTCGAAACTAGCGGGGGGGTCCAAGAGACCCAGTACTTC	TRBD2	TRBV7-6	TRBJ2-5	few	17
CSASVGPSNQPQHF	TGCAGTGCTAGCGTAGGCCCTAGCAATCAGCCCCAGCATTTT	.	TRBV20-1	TRBJ1-5	many	14
CASSFTGQGTRETQYF	TGTGCCAGCAGCTTTACGGGACAGGGGACGCGAGAGACCCAGTACTTC	TRBD1	TRBV5-4	TRBJ2-5	.	16
CASSRVVASTDTQYF	TGTGCCAGCAGCCGGGTTGTTGCTAGCACAGATACGCAGTATTTT	.	TRBV3-1	TRBJ2-3	.	15
CASSQDDGGSKNIQYF	TGCGCCAGCAGCCAAGATGACGGAGGATCCAAAAACATTCAGTACTTC	.	TRBV4-3	TRBJ2-4	many	16